A single sample gave rise to the 15 T cell receptor beta chains below, sequenced in a study of cytomegalovirus exposure and HLA in healthy donors. Clones were sequenced by immunoSEQ multiplex PCR, and TCRdb holds only the in-frame ones, with some missing. The sample consists of around 45,000 clones, about 94% of them appearing once. Sequencing input: PBMCs. The origin of the receptors is a young man in good health and CMV-seronegative.

This chain uses TRBV5-4 with TRBJ2-7; D possibly corresponds to TRBD2 (6 bases). Germline V gene lookup returns CDR1 SGHNT and CDR2 YYREEE (reference sequence). This CDR3 region has 15 residues. Trimming took off 5 bases at V and 1 base at J, with 16 bases between the two ends. CDR3 residues: CASSSERRGSYEQYF. The CDR3 bases are TGTGCCAGCAGTTCCGAGCGGAGGGGTTCCTACGAGCAGTACTTC.

The chain uses TRBV11-1 and TRBJ2-2, with 7 positions matching TRBD1. The CDR3 runs 15 residues. The junction had 6 bases not matched to a gene; V was cut back by 3 bases and J by 5 bases. CDR1 is SGHAT and CDR2 is FQDESV in the germline V gene (reference sequence). CDR3 protein: CASSFYRGGTGELFF. The CDR3 region has the DNA TGTGCCAGCAGCTTCTACAGGGGCGGTACCGGGGAGCTGTTTTTT.

The chain combines TRBV4-3 with TRBJ2-5; D is uncertain. Germline assignment: CDR1 LGHNA and CDR2 YSLEER. This CDR3 is 16 amino acids long. V gave up 0 bases and J gave up 4 bases, with 15 bases separating them. DNA for the CDR3: TGCGCCAGCAGCCAAGATATCGGTTCTCCTGCAGAGACCCAGTACTTC. Residues: CASSQDIGSPAETQYF.

This CDR3 is CASSADLAGGGGEQFF. In DNA form, the CDR3 reads TGTGCCAGCAGTGCAGACCTAGCGGGAGGCGGCGGTGAGCAGTTCTTC. The genes are TRBV2 and TRBJ2-1; 11 nucleotides line up with TRBD2. Germline V gives CDR1 SNHLY, CDR2 FYNNEI. The CDR3 spans 16 residues. Losses at the gene ends were 4 bases for V and 9 bases for J; bases not matched to a gene: 11. Supplemented by reference TRBV2 and TRBJ2-1, the full variable domain reads EPEVTQTPSHQVTQMGQEVILRCVPISNHLYFYWYRQILGQKVEFLVSFYNNEISEKSEIFDDQFSVERPDGSNFTLKIRSTKLEDSAMYFCASSADLAGGGGEQFFGPGTRLTVL.

V gene TRBV11-2 combines with J gene TRBJ2-2; 9 bases match TRBD2. The CDR3 loop spans 16 amino acids. Germline-derived CDR1 and CDR2 are SGHAT and FQNNGV. The trim removed 9 bases at V and 7 bases at J, leaving 15 bases unmatched. In DNA, the CDR3 is TGTGCCAGGGGAATGAATAGCGGGAGTAAAGGCGGGGAGCTGTTTTTT. Translating it yields CARGMNSGSKGGELFF.

This clone was picked up one time. The rearrangement links TRBV11-2 to TRBJ2-6; maybe TRBD1 (6 bases). V lost 5 bases to trimming and J lost 2 bases, with 10 bases between them. Germline V gene sequence: CDR1 SGHAT, CDR2 FQNNGV. The CDR3 totals 15 residues. In DNA form, the CDR3 reads TGTGCCAGCAGCAACAGGGTTACTGGGGCCAACGTCCTGACTTTC. The encoded protein is CASSNRVTGANVLTF.

J is TRBJ1-4 and V is TRBV4-3; possibly TRBD1 for D (5 bases). This CDR3 has 13 residues. Trimming stripped 2 bases from V and 10 bases from J, with 11 bases between. The germline CDR1 and CDR2 sequences are LGHNA and YSLEER. DNA of the CDR3: TGCGCCAGCAGCCAACGTACGGGGGTAAAACTGTTTTTT. Its translation is CASSQRTGVKLFF.

The table lists this clone with a count of one. The chain carries TRBV7-2 and TRBJ2-7, with D tentatively TRBD1 (5 bases). Trimming removed 6 bases from V and 6 bases from J, with 15 bases in between. CDR1 is SGHTA and CDR2 is FQGNSA in the germline V gene. This CDR3 contains 13 residues. CDR3 coding DNA: TGTGCCAGCAGTCCCAGGGAAGGGGCCGAGCAGTACTTC. It codes for CASSPREGAEQYF.

This rearrangement joins TRBV2 to TRBJ2-7; tentative D call: TRBD1 (6 bases). CDR3 length: 13 amino acids. Germline V lookup: CDR1 SNHLY, CDR2 FYNNEI. Trimming took 6 bases from V and 3 from J, leaving 12 bases between them. CDR3 residues: CASRQRTDYEQYF. The DNA for the CDR3 is TGTGCCAGCAGACAGAGGACAGACTACGAGCAGTACTTC.

This clone has only one observation. This chain joins TRBV7-6 and TRBJ2-2, with a tentative D call TRBD1 (6 bases). Trimming pared 1 base from V and 4 bases from J, leaving 7 bases between. Germline CDR1 SGHVS, CDR2 FNYEAQ. This CDR3 has 14 residues. CDR3 coding DNA: TGTGCCAGCAGCTTAGTAGGGGGCACCGGGGAGCTGTTTTTT. Amino acids: CASSLVGGTGELFF.

To note about this clone: One end of the junction is discordant with germline, which a read error may explain. This chain links TRBV5-1 with TRBJ2-7, with TRBD2 matching 11 bases. Germline loops: CDR1 SGHRS, CDR2 YFSETQ. The CDR3 has 14 residues. Written as DNA, the CDR3 is TGTGCCAGCAGCTTTGGGCTAGCGGGAGGCGAGCAGTACTTC. As protein: CASSFGLAGGEQYF.

This chain joins TRBV19 and TRBJ2-7; TRBD1 aligns across 7 bases. CDR1 is LNHDA, CDR2 SQIVND, per germline (reference sequence). With 2 bases clipped from V and 2 bases from J, the junction kept 3 bases outside the gene matches. The CDR3 length is 14 residues. CDR3 sequence reads: CASSILQGAYEQYF. Written as DNA, the CDR3 is TGTGCCAGTAGTATACTCCAGGGGGCCTACGAGCAGTACTTC. The entire variable domain, with the rest obtained from reference TRBV19 and TRBJ2-7, is as follows: DGGITQSPKYLFRKEGQNVTLSCEQNLNHDAMYWYRQDPGQGLRLIYYSQIVNDFQKGDIAEGYSVSREKKESFPLTVTSAQKNPTAFYLCASSILQGAYEQYFGPGTRLTVT.

The V and J genes are TRBV2 and TRBJ2-1, with TRBD2 matching over 13 bases. The CDR3 loop spans 15 amino acids. Trimming removed 4 bases from V and 10 bases from J; junction bases left unmatched: 7. Germline loops: CDR1 SNHLY, CDR2 FYNNEI. The CDR3 sequence is CASSVGLAGVREQFF. CDR3 sequence (DNA): TGTGCCAGCAGTGTTGGACTAGCGGGAGTACGGGAGCAGTTCTTC.

This CDR3 reads CASSLSTDTQYF. The CDR3 DNA follows: TGTGCCAGCAGTCTTAGCACAGATACGCAGTATTTT. The V call is TRBV28, the J call TRBJ2-3; D unclear. The V gene's germline CDR1 is MDHEN and CDR2 SYDVKM. The CDR3 is 12 residues long. V was trimmed by 5 bases and J by 0 bases, leaving 3 bases between them. Together with reference TRBV28 and TRBJ2-3, the CDR3 gives the full variable domain: DVKVTQSSRYLVKRTGEKVFLECVQDMDHENMFWYRQDPGLGLRLIYFSYDVKMKEKGDIPEGYSVSREKKERFSLILESASTNQTSMYLCASSLSTDTQYFGPGTRLTVL.

This chain uses TRBV7-8 with TRBJ1-1; D ambiguous. The ends were cut back, 2 bases at V and 8 bases at J, with 15 bases in the middle. The CDR3 has 14 amino acids. Germline V lookup: CDR1 SGHVS, CDR2 FQNEAQ. The CDR3 nucleotides read TGTGCCAGCAGCTTAATCCCTCAGGCTGGGGAAGCTTTCTTT. It is translated as CASSLIPQAGEAFF.